Listed here is a single T cell receptor beta chain. Its antigen remains unknown. This entry belongs to a study of T cell responses to AZD1222 COVID-19 vaccine. Broader study findings: Reportedly, nearly half the spike-specific TCRs target unmutated variant regions. There were mostly white British donors and more females than males, and clonal diversity was possibly underestimated. Rises in breadth and depth of Spike-specific TCRs came after two AZD1222 doses.

From germline, CDR1 is LNHDA and CDR2 SQIVND (reference sequence). The J segment lost 1 base and the V segment lost 3 bases, leaving 17 bases of the junction unmatched. The CDR3 runs to 20 residues. The data were produced by immunoSEQ multiplex PCR, yet TCRdb's version contains in-frame clones alone and is incomplete. The table has roughly 150,000 clones, approximately 90% seen once. The receptor comes from an adult who received the AZD1222 COVID-19 vaccine. Sequences were derived from peripheral blood, sampled 28 days after the second AZD1222 dose. The rearrangement links TRBV19 to TRBJ2-7; 11 nucleotides agree with TRBD1. The CDR3 coding sequence is TGTGCCAGTAGTATTTCAGGACAGGGGGCGCTTACCACAGGATCCTACGAGCAGTACTTC. Translated: CASSISGQGALTTGSYEQYF.